This entry lists 16 T cell receptor beta chains sequenced from one sample in a study of OX40 agonist ivuxolimab in advanced cancers. Profiling relied on immunoSEQ multiplex PCR, and the TCRdb table lists in-frame clones only, not all of them. The sample holds under 80,000 clones, roughly 85% seen once. Sequencing used CD4+ or CD8+ T cells sorted from blood, obtained in a trial of the OX40 agonist ivuxolimab. These receptors originate from an adult with an advanced solid tumor such as melanoma, head and neck, liver or kidney cancer.

The CDR3 bases are TGTGCCAGCAGGGGACAGGGCACCGGGGAGCTGTTTTTT. Protein: CASRGQGTGELFF. V is TRBV6-5 and J is TRBJ2-2, with 9 bases fitting TRBD1. The CDR3 sequence is 13 residues long. CDR1 MNHEY and CDR2 SVGAGI come from the germline V gene. The ends lost 6 bases at V and 4 bases at J; junction bases unmatched: 0.

This clone was detected once. The V and J genes are TRBV5-6 and TRBJ2-7; D not certain. This CDR3 has 14 residues. Germline V gene data show CDR1 as SGHDT and CDR2 as YYEEEE. Trimming cost V 4 bases and J 0 bases, with 11 bases left between them. This CDR3 reads CASSPWGTSYEQYF. DNA of the CDR3: TGTGCCAGCAGCCCGTGGGGTACCTCCTACGAGCAGTACTTC.

Here the CDR3 DNA reads TGTGCCATCAGTGAGGGGGCAGACCAAGAGACCCAGTACTTC. This sequence encodes CAISEGADQETQYF. This sequence joins TRBV10-3 and TRBJ2-5, with D perhaps matching TRBD1 (5 bases). Germline CDR1 ENHRY, CDR2 SYGVKD. This CDR3 has 14 amino acids. V was shortened by 2 bases and J by 0 bases, with 7 bases between the two germline ends.

Concerning this clone: At one of its ends the junction is not consistent with the germline gene, which may arise from a read error. The V and J genes are TRBV4-1 and TRBJ2-4; no definite D call. The germline V gene has CDR1 MGHRA and CDR2 YSYEKL. CDR3 length: 11 residues. CDR3 protein: CASSEENIQYF. The CDR3 DNA sequence: TGTGCCAGCAGTGAGGAAAACATTCAGTACTTC.

The chain couples TRBV7-2 to TRBJ2-1; a weak D match, TRBD1 (6 bases). The CDR3 sequence is 14 residues long. CDR1 is SGHTA and CDR2 is FQGNSA in the germline V gene. Between the trimmed V and J ends, which lost 6 bases and 0 bases, there was a span of 9 bases. The CDR3 DNA is TGTGCCAGCAGTTCGGACAGCTCCTACAATGAGCAGTTCTTC. It translates to CASSSDSSYNEQFF.

This rearrangement joins TRBV6-5 to TRBJ2-1, with TRBD1 matching 8 bases. Germline assignment: CDR1 MNHEY and CDR2 SVGAGI. The J segment lost 5 bases and the V segment lost 6 bases, leaving 3 bases of the junction unmatched. The length of the CDR3 is 13 residues. The CDR3 sequence: CASRLQGDNEQFF. In DNA, the CDR3 is TGTGCCAGCAGACTACAGGGGGACAATGAGCAGTTCTTC.

The chain employs TRBV29-1 and TRBJ2-7; D tentatively reads TRBD1 or TRBD2 (5 bases each). The CDR3 is made up of 12 amino acids. The V and J ends lost 4 bases and 5 bases respectively, with 12 bases between them. Germline V gives CDR1 SQVTM, CDR2 ANQGSEA. The CDR3: CSVVGGSDEQYF. The CDR3 nucleotides are TGCAGCGTTGTTGGGGGTAGCGACGAGCAGTACTTC.

The chain employs TRBV18 and TRBJ1-2; 7 bases are a match to TRBD1. Germline loops: CDR1 KGHSH, CDR2 LQKENI. The CDR3 covers 15 residues. The trim removed 5 bases at V and 3 bases at J, leaving 9 bases unmatched. The CDR3 here is CASSATGDEYYGYTF. The CDR3 DNA sequence: TGTGCCAGCTCAGCCACAGGGGATGAATACTATGGCTACACCTTC.

This clone has a handful of counts. V usage is TRBV29-1 and J usage is TRBJ1-1; D not certain. Germline CDR1 is SQVTM and CDR2 is ANQGSEA. The CDR3 contains 13 residues. V lost 6 bases and J 3 bases, leaving 14 bases between the germline ends. CDR3 amino acids: CSVERVIDTEAFF. The CDR3 bases are TGCAGCGTCGAAAGGGTGATTGACACTGAAGCTTTCTTT.

This clone was seen only a few times. The genes are TRBV20-1 and TRBJ1-1; no definite D call. V dropped 7 bases and J dropped 0 bases, with 6 bases sitting between them. The CDR3 extends over 11 amino acids. Germline V gene lookup returns CDR1 DFQATT and CDR2 SNEGSKA (reference sequence). DNA of the CDR3: TGCAGTGGACTCTTGAACACTGAAGCTTTCTTT. Translation: CSGLLNTEAFF.

The chain combines TRBV28 with TRBJ2-7; TRBD2 aligns across 12 bases. This CDR3 is 14 amino acids long. From germline, CDR1 is MDHEN and CDR2 SYDVKM. Germline trimming cut 3 bases from V and 9 bases from J; bases unmatched to any gene: 6. The CDR3 is CASSFSSGRATQYF. The CDR3 DNA reads as TGTGCCAGCAGTTTCTCTAGCGGGAGGGCCACGCAGTACTTC.

Here the CDR3 DNA reads TGTGCCAGCAGTGAATGGACAGGGCGACGTCAGCCCCAGCATTTT. It yields the protein CASSEWTGRRQPQHF. The chain is built from TRBV2 and TRBJ1-5; 8 nucleotides match TRBD1. Germline lookup yields CDR1 SNHLY and CDR2 FYNNEI. This CDR3 has 15 residues. J lost 6 bases, V lost 2 bases, and 6 bases had no gene match. The full variable domain, in which reference TRBV2 and TRBJ1-5 provide the parts outside the CDR3, is EPEVTQTPSHQVTQMGQEVILRCVPISNHLYFYWYRQILGQKVEFLVSFYNNEISEKSEIFDDQFSVERPDGSNFTLKIRSTKLEDSAMYFCASSEWTGRRQPQHFGDGTRLSIL.

A remark on this clone: The same CDR3 can be traced to other DNA sequences in this sample. The rearrangement joins TRBV7-2 to TRBJ1-1; perhaps TRBD1 as D (5 bases). The germline V and J ends were trimmed by 3 bases and 4 bases, with 9 bases remaining between them. Germline lookup yields CDR1 SGHTA and CDR2 FQGNSA. There are 13 residues in the CDR3. CDR3 loop: CASSFTGGTEAFF. CDR3 DNA: TGTGCCAGCAGCTTCACTGGGGGCACTGAAGCTTTCTTT.

V and J are TRBV2 and TRBJ1-1; D possibly corresponds to TRBD1 (5 bases). The germline V gene encodes CDR1 SNHLY and CDR2 FYNNEI. V lost 8 bases and J 1 base, leaving 14 bases between the germline ends. This CDR3 spans 14 amino acids. DNA for the CDR3: TGTGCCAGCTTGGGGGGGAGGAGGAACACTGAAGCTTTCTTT. This encodes CASLGGRRNTEAFF.

This chain joins TRBV7-9 and TRBJ1-1, with 9 bases that match TRBD1. The CDR3 is 14 residues long. Germline-derived CDR1 and CDR2 are SEHNR and FQNEAQ (reference sequence). Unmatched junction bases numbered 4, after V lost 5 bases and J lost 3 bases. The CDR3 coding sequence is TGTGCCAGCAGCAGACGGACAGGGGACACTGAAGCTTTCTTT. The encoded protein is CASSRRTGDTEAFF.

The CDR3: CASSTRDRGAGEQYF. The CDR3 nucleotides are TGTGCCAGCAGTACCCGGGACAGGGGGGCGGGGGAGCAGTACTTC. The gene calls are TRBV28 and TRBJ2-7; 11 bases are shared with TRBD1. Germline V gives CDR1 MDHEN, CDR2 SYDVKM. V dropped 5 bases and J dropped 7; count of bases not matched to a gene: 10. CDR3 length: 15 amino acids.